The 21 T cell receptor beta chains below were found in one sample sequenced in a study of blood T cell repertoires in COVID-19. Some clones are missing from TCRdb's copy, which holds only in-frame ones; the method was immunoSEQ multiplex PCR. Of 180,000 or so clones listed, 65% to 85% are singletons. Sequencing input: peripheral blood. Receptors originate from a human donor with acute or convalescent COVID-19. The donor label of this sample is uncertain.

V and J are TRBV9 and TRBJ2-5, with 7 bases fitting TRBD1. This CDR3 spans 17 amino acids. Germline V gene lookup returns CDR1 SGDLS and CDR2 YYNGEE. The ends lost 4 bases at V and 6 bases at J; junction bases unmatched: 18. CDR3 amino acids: CASSPTLDTLGGKTQYF. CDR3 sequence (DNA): TGTGCCAGCAGCCCTACCCTTGACACTCTAGGGGGCAAGACCCAGTACTTC.

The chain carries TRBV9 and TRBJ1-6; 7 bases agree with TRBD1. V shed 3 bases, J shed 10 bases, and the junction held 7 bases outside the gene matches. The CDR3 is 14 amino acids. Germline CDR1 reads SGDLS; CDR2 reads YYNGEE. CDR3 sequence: CASSGTGPSSPLHF. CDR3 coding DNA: TGTGCCAGCAGCGGGACAGGACCCAGCTCACCCCTCCACTTT.

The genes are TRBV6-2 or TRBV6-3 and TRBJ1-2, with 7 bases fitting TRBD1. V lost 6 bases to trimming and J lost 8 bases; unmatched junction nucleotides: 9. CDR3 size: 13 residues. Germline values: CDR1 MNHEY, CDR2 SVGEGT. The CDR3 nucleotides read TGTGCCAGCAGCGAGGACAGGTTGGGAGGCTACACCTTC. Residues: CASSEDRLGGYTF.

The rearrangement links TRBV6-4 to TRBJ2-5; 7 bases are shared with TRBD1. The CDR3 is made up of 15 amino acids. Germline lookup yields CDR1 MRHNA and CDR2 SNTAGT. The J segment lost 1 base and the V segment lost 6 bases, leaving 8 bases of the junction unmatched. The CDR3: CASSTGTVTQETQYF. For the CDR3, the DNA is TGTGCCAGCAGCACCGGGACAGTCACCCAAGAGACCCAGTACTTC.

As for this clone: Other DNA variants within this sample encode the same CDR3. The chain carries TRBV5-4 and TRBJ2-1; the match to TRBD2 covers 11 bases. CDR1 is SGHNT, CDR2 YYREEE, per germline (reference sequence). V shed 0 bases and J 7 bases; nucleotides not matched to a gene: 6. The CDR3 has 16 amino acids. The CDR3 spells CASSLGPLAGGNEQFF. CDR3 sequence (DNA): TGTGCCAGCAGCTTGGGCCCCCTAGCGGGAGGAAATGAGCAGTTCTTC.

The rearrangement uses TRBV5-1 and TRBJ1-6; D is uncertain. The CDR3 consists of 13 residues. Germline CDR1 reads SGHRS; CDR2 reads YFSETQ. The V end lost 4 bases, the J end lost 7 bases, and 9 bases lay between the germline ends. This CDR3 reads CASSLLENSPLHF. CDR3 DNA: TGCGCCAGCAGCCTTCTAGAGAATTCACCCCTCCACTTT.

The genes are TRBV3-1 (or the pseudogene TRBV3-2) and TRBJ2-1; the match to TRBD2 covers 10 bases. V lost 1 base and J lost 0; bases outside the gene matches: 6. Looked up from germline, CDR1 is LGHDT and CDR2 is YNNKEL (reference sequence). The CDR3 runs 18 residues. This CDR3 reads CASSQGSGLAASYNEQFF. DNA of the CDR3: TGTGCCAGCAGCCAAGGCTCCGGACTAGCGGCCTCCTACAATGAGCAGTTCTTC.

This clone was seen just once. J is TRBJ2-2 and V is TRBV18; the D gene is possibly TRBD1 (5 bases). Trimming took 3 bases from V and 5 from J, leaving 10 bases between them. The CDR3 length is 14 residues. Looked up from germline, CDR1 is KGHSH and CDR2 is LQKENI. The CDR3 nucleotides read TGTGCCAGCTCACCCGCGCAGGGAACCGGGGAGCTGTTTTTT. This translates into CASSPAQGTGELFF.

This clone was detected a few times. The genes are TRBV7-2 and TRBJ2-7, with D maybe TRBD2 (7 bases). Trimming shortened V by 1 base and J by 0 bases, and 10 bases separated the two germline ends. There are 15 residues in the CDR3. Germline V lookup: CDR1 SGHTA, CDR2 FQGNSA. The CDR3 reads CASSLEGGSSYEQYF. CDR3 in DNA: TGTGCCAGCAGCTTAGAGGGGGGGAGCTCCTACGAGCAGTACTTC.

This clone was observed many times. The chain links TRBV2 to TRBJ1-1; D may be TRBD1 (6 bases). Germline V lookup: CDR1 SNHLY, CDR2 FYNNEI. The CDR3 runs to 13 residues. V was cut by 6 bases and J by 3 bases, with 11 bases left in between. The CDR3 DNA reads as TGTGCCAGCAGCGGACAGAGTTACACTGAAGCTTTCTTT. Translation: CASSGQSYTEAFF.

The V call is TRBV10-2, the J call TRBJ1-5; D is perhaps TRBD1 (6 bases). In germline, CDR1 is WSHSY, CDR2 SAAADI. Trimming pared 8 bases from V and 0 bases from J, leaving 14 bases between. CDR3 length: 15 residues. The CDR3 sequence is CASAGEGFSNQPQHF. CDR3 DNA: TGCGCCAGCGCAGGGGAAGGGTTTAGCAATCAGCCCCAGCATTTT.

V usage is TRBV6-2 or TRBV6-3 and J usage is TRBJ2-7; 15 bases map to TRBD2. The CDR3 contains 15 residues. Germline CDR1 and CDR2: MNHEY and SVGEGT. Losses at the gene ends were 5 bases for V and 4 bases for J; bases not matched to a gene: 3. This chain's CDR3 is CASSGLAGGRYEQYF. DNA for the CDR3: TGTGCCAGCAGTGGACTAGCGGGAGGGAGGTACGAGCAGTACTTC.

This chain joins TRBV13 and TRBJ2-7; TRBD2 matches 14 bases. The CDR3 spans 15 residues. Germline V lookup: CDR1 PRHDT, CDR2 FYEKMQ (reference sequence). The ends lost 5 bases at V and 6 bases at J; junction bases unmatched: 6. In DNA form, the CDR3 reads TGTGCCAGCAGCGGAAGACTAGCGGGAGGGCTCGAGCAGTACTTC. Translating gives CASSGRLAGGLEQYF.

DNA for the CDR3: TGTGCCAGCAGTTGGGACAGGGTAAGCAATCAGCCCCAGCATTTT. Amino acid sequence: CASSWDRVSNQPQHF. V and J are TRBV2 and TRBJ1-5; 9 positions agree with TRBD1. CDR3 length: 15 amino acids. Trimming cost V 5 bases and J 1 base; bases outside gene matches: 3. Germline V lookup: CDR1 SNHLY, CDR2 FYNNEI.

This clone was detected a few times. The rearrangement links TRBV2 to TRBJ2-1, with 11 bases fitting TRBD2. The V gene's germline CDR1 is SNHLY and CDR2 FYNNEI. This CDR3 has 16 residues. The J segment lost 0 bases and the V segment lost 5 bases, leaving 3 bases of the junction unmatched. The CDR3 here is CASSPSGGSSYNEQFF. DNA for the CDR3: TGTGCCAGCAGTCCTAGCGGGGGGAGCTCCTACAATGAGCAGTTCTTC.

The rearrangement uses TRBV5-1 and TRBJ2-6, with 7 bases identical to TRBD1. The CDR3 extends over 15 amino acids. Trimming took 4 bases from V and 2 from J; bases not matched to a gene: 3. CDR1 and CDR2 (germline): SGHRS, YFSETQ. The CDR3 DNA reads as TGCGCCAGCAGCATACAGGGGCCTGGGGCCAACGTCCTGACTTTC. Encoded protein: CASSIQGPGANVLTF.

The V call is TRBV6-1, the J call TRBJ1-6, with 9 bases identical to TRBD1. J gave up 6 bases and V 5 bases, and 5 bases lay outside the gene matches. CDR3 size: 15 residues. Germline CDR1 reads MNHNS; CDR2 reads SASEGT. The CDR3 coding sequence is TGTGCCAGCAGTTTAGAGGGACAGGGTAATTCACCCCTCCACTTT. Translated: CASSLEGQGNSPLHF.

CDR3 coding DNA: TGTGCCAGCAGTCCTCCAGGGATCCCAAACTATGGCTACACCTTC. It codes for CASSPPGIPNYGYTF. The chain recombines TRBV3-1 (or the pseudogene TRBV3-2) with TRBJ1-2; possible D gene TRBD1, 5 bases. CDR1 and CDR2 (germline): LGHDT, YNNKEL (reference sequence). V was pared by 6 bases and J by 2 bases, with 16 bases between. The CDR3 is 15 residues long.

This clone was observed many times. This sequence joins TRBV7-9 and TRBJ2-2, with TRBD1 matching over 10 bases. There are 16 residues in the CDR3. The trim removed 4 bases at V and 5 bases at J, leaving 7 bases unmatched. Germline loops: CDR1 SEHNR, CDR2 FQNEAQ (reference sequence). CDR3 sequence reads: CASSSPGQGLTGELFF. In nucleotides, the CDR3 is TGTGCCAGCAGCTCCCCGGGACAGGGGCTAACCGGGGAGCTGTTTTTT.

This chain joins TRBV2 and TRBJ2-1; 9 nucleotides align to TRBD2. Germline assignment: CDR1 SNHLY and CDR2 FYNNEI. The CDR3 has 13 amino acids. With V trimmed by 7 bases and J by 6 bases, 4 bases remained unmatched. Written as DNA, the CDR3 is TGTGCCAGCACCGTACTAGCGGGCAATGAGCAGTTCTTC. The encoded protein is CASTVLAGNEQFF.

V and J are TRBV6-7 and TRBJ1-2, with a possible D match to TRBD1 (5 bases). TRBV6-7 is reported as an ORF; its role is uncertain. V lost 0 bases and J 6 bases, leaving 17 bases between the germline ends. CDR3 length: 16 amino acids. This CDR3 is CASSYSWGEVENGYTF. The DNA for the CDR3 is TGTGCCAGCAGTTACTCGTGGGGGGAGGTCGAGAATGGCTACACCTTC.